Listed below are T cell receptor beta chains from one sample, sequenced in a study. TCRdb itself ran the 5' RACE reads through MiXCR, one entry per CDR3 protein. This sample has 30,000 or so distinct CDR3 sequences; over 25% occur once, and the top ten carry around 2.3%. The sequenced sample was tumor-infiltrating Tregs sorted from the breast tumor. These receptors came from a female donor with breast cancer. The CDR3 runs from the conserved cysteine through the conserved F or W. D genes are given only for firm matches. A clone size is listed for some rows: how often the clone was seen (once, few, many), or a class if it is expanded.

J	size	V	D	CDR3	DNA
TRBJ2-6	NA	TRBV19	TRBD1	CASSRTGSGANVLTF	TGTGCCAGTAGCCGGACAGGTTCAGGGGCCAACGTCCTGACTTTC
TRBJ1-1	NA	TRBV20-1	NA	CGAALGVRGNTEAFF	TGCGGCGCTGCGCTGGGGGTTAGGGGGAACACTGAAGCTTTCTTT
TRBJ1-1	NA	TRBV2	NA	CASSDGLAGRGEAFF	TGTGCCAGCAGTGATGGACTAGCGGGTAGGGGTGAAGCTTTCTTT
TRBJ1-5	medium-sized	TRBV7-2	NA	CASSERAGYQPQHF	TGTGCCAGCAGCGAGAGGGCGGGTTATCAGCCCCAGCATTTT
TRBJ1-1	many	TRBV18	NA	CASSPGTQNTEAFF	TGTGCCAGCTCACCCGGGACACAGAACACTGAAGCTTTCTTT
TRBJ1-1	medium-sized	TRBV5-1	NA	CASSLDTGVNTEAFF	TGCGCCAGCAGCTTGGATACGGGTGTGAACACTGAAGCTTTCTTT
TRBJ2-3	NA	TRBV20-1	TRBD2	CSASRLGGSSYNEQYF	TGCAGTGCTAGTAGATTGGGCGGGAGCTCCTACAATGAGCAGTATTTT
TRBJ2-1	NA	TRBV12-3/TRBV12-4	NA	CANSLMPHNEQFF	TGTGCCAACAGTTTGATGCCCCACAATGAGCAGTTCTTC
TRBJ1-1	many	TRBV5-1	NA	CASSFQGGTEVFF	TGCGCCAGCAGCTTCCAGGGAGGCACTGAAGTTTTCTTT
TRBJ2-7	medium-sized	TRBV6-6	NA	CASSEAGSNYEQYF	TGTGCCAGCAGCGAAGCCGGGTCCAACTACGAGCAGTACTTC
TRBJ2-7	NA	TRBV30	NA	CAYYSESYEQYF	TGTGCCTATTACAGCGAATCCTACGAGCAGTACTTC
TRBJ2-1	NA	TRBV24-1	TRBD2	CATSGAASGRAEQFF	TGTGCCACCAGTGGTGCGGCTAGCGGGAGGGCTGAGCAGTTCTTC
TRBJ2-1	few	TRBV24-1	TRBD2	CATSAASGRTTHYNEQFF	TGTGCCACCAGTGCTGCTAGCGGGAGGACCACACACTACAATGAGCAGTTCTTC
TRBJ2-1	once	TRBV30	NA	CAWTGTRGNEQFF	TGTGCCTGGACCGGGACAAGGGGCAATGAGCAGTTCTTC
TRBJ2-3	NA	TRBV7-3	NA	CASSTLVKGDTQYF	TGTGCCAGCAGCACCTTGGTTAAGGGGGATACGCAGTATTTT
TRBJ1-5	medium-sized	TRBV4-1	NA	CASSQEVTSLNQPQHF	TGCGCCAGCAGCCAAGAAGTCACCAGTCTCAATCAGCCCCAGCATTTT
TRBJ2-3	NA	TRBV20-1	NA	CSARNRGTSTDTQYF	TGCAGTGCTAGAAACCGGGGAACTAGCACAGATACGCAGTATTTT
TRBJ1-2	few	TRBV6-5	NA	CASSTGSLYGYTF	TGTGCCAGCAGCACGGGCAGTTTATATGGCTACACCTTC